This T cell receptor beta chain was found in a study of shared clonotypes between healthy human individuals. Germline-derived CDR1 and CDR2 are MDHEN and SYDVKM. There are 12 residues in the CDR3. The V segment lost 4 bases and the J segment 9 bases; nucleotides outside the gene matches: 5. TCRdb's copy holds only in-frame clones and misses some; the assay was immunoSEQ multiplex PCR. The sample carries hundreds of thousands of clones, 60% to 75% recorded once. The clonotype originates from a woman under 40 in good health. What was sequenced was memory CD4+ T cells sorted from blood. Specified subset: CD45RA-negative fraction. This chain links TRBV28 with TRBJ2-5, with 7 bases aligning to TRBD1. The CDR3 sequence: CASSSQGKPQYF. In DNA, the CDR3 is TGTGCCAGCAGTTCACAGGGGAAGCCCCAGTACTTC.